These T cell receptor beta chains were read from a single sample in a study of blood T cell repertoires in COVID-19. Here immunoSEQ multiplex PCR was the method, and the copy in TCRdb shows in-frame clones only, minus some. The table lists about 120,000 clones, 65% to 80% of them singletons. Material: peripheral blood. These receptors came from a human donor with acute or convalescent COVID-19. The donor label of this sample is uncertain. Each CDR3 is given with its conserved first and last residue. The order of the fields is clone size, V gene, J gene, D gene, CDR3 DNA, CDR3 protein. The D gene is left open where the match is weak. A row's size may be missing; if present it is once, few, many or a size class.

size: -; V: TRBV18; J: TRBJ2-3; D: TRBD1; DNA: TGTGCCAGCTCACCAATGCCACCGGGACAGAGCACAGATACGCAGTATTTT; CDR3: CASSPMPPGQSTDTQYF
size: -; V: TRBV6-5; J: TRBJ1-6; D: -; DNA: TGTGCCAGCAGTTACTCCCCCTGGGGGGGGTCACCCCTCCACTTT; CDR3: CASSYSPWGGSPLHF
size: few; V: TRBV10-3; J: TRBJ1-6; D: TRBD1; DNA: TGTGCCATCCCCCCGGGACAGGCCTATAATTCACCCCTCCACTTT; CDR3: CAIPPGQAYNSPLHF
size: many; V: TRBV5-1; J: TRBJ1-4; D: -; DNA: TGCGCCAGCAGTCCTGACAGTACCGTGGAAAAACTGTTTTTT; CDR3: CASSPDSTVEKLFF
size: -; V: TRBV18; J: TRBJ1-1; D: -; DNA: TGTGCCAGCTCACCGCAACTAAAGGAGAACACTGAAGCTTTCTTT; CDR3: CASSPQLKENTEAFF
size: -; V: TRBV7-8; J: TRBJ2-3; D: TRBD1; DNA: TGTGCCAGCAGCTTGGGACAGAACACAGATACGCAGTATTTT; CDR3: CASSLGQNTDTQYF
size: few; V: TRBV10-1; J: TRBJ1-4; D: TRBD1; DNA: TGCGCCAGCAACAGGGGTTCTGGGACTAATGAAAAACTGTTTTTT; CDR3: CASNRGSGTNEKLFF
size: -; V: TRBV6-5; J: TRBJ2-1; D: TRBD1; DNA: TGTGCCAGCAGTTACCTGGGACAGGGAAGGAATGAGCAGTTCTTC; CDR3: CASSYLGQGRNEQFF
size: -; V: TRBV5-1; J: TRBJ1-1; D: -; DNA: TGCGCCAGCACCTGGACCGGGGGTGGGGCTATGACCACTGAAGCTTTCTTT; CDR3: CASTWTGGGAMTTEAFF
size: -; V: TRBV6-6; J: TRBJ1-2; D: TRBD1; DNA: TGTGCCAGCAGTTACTCGGGGGACAGGGGTTTCCGGGGCTACACCTTC; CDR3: CASSYSGDRGFRGYTF
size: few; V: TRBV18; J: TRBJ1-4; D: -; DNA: TGTGCCAGCTCACCAGGAACGGGGAGAGAAAAACTGTTTTTT; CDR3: CASSPGTGREKLFF
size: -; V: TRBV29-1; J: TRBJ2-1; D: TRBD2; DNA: TGCAGCGTTGTCCCGCGAGCGGGGGATTACAATGAGCAGTTCTTC; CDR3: CSVVPRAGDYNEQFF
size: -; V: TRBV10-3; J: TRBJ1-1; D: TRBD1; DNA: TGCGCCATCAGTGGGTTACAGGGGTCCCCTGAAGCTTTCTTT; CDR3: CAISGLQGSPEAFF
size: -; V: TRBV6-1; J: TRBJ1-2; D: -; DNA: TGTGCCAGCAGTGATTTGTACCAGGGCCGGGGCTACACCTTC; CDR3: CASSDLYQGRGYTF
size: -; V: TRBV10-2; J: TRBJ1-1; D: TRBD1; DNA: TGCGCCAGCGGACCGGGACAGGGGGCTTTGGAGACTGAAGCTTTCTTT; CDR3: CASGPGQGALETEAFF
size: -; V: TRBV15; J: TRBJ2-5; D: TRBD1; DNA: TGTGCCACCAGCACAGTAGGGGGCAGGCGACAAGAGACCCAGTACTTC; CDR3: CATSTVGGRRQETQYF